The rows below give T cell receptor beta chains drawn from one sample of a study of blood T cell repertoires in COVID-19. Measured with immunoSEQ multiplex PCR; TCRdb has only the in-frame clones, and not every one. The sample yields under 45,000 clones, 75% to 85% seen once. Source material: peripheral blood. Receptors originate from an elderly man with acute or convalescent COVID-19. The CDR3 runs from the conserved cysteine through the conserved F or W. Fields, in order: CDR3 length, V gene, J gene, D gene, clone size, CDR3 protein, CDR3 DNA. D genes are given only for firm matches. The size of a clone is reported for some rows only, either as once, few or many, or as a class for expanded clones.

cdr3_length: 14
v_call: TRBV6-5
j_call: TRBJ1-1
d_call: TRBD1
clone_size: .
cdr3_aa: CASTLGQGRTEAFF
cdr3_nt: TGTGCCAGCACGTTGGGACAGGGAAGAACTGAAGCTTTCTTT

cdr3_length: 15
v_call: TRBV10-3
j_call: TRBJ1-1
d_call: TRBD1
clone_size: .
cdr3_aa: CAIRLGQGIPHEAFF
cdr3_nt: TGTGCCATCAGGCTGGGACAGGGTATCCCTCATGAAGCTTTCTTT

cdr3_length: 15
v_call: TRBV5-8
j_call: TRBJ1-5
d_call: TRBD1
clone_size: .
cdr3_aa: CASSLGSGGPGPQHF
cdr3_nt: TGTGCCAGCAGCTTGGGGTCAGGGGGACCTGGGCCCCAGCATTTT

cdr3_length: 12
v_call: TRBV6-5
j_call: TRBJ1-1
d_call: TRBD1
clone_size: .
cdr3_aa: CASNRGNTEAFF
cdr3_nt: TGTGCCAGCAACAGGGGGAACACTGAAGCTTTCTTT

cdr3_length: 15
v_call: TRBV6-1
j_call: TRBJ2-2
d_call: TRBD2
clone_size: .
cdr3_aa: CASSRSGGAFGELFF
cdr3_nt: TGTGCCAGCAGTCGGAGCGGGGGGGCGTTCGGGGAGCTGTTTTTT

cdr3_length: 16
v_call: TRBV2
j_call: TRBJ2-1
d_call: TRBD2
clone_size: .
cdr3_aa: CASSELTSGRGNEQFF
cdr3_nt: TGTGCCAGCAGTGAACTCACTAGCGGGAGGGGGAATGAGCAGTTCTTC

cdr3_length: 13
v_call: TRBV29-1
j_call: TRBJ2-1
d_call: .
clone_size: .
cdr3_aa: CSVEDWQAYEQFF
cdr3_nt: TGCAGCGTTGAAGATTGGCAGGCTTATGAGCAGTTCTTC

cdr3_length: 15
v_call: TRBV5-1
j_call: TRBJ1-1
d_call: TRBD1
clone_size: .
cdr3_aa: CASSLVGGQGTEAFF
cdr3_nt: TGCGCCAGCAGCTTGGTGGGGGGACAGGGCACTGAAGCTTTCTTT

cdr3_length: 15
v_call: TRBV5-1
j_call: TRBJ1-6
d_call: TRBD1
clone_size: .
cdr3_aa: CASSVTGTENSPLHF
cdr3_nt: TGCGCCAGCAGCGTTACCGGGACAGAGAATTCACCCCTCCACTTT

cdr3_length: 16
v_call: TRBV6-1
j_call: TRBJ2-7
d_call: TRBD2
clone_size: .
cdr3_aa: CASSEATGGAQDEQYF
cdr3_nt: TGTGCCAGCAGTGAAGCGACGGGGGGGGCGCAGGACGAGCAGTACTTC

cdr3_length: 13
v_call: TRBV11-3
j_call: TRBJ2-7
d_call: .
clone_size: once
cdr3_aa: CASSLDPFSEQYF
cdr3_nt: TGTGCCAGCAGCTTAGATCCGTTTAGTGAGCAGTACTTC

cdr3_length: 13
v_call: TRBV6-5
j_call: TRBJ1-4
d_call: TRBD1
clone_size: once
cdr3_aa: CASSLTGVEKLFF
cdr3_nt: TGTGCCAGCAGCCTGACAGGGGTGGAAAAACTGTTTTTT

cdr3_length: 13
v_call: TRBV7-9
j_call: TRBJ2-5
d_call: TRBD1
clone_size: .
cdr3_aa: CASSPRTGEAQYF
cdr3_nt: TGTGCCAGCAGCCCTAGGACAGGGGAAGCCCAGTACTTC

cdr3_length: 15
v_call: TRBV18
j_call: TRBJ2-7
d_call: TRBD2
clone_size: .
cdr3_aa: CASSPSGGGRYEQYF
cdr3_nt: TGTGCCAGCTCACCGTCCGGGGGGGGTAGGTACGAGCAGTACTTC

cdr3_length: 14
v_call: TRBV2
j_call: TRBJ2-2
d_call: TRBD1
clone_size: .
cdr3_aa: CASSGATGGWELFF
cdr3_nt: TGTGCCAGCAGTGGGGCGACAGGGGGTTGGGAGCTGTTTTTT

cdr3_length: 13
v_call: TRBV3-1/TRBV3-2
j_call: TRBJ1-1
d_call: .
clone_size: few
cdr3_aa: CASSVGGVHEAFF
cdr3_nt: TGTGCCAGCAGTGTGGGAGGGGTGCATGAAGCTTTCTTT

cdr3_length: 17
v_call: TRBV2
j_call: TRBJ1-5
d_call: .
clone_size: .
cdr3_aa: CASSERQGFYSNQPQHF
cdr3_nt: TGTGCCAGCAGTGAACGCCAGGGATTCTATAGCAATCAGCCCCAGCATTTT

cdr3_length: 15
v_call: TRBV5-6
j_call: TRBJ2-3
d_call: .
clone_size: .
cdr3_aa: CASSLAASHGDTQYF
cdr3_nt: TGTGCCAGCAGCTTGGCGGCTAGCCACGGAGATACGCAGTATTTT

cdr3_length: 14
v_call: TRBV19
j_call: TRBJ2-7
d_call: TRBD1
clone_size: .
cdr3_aa: CASSRGQGSYEQYF
cdr3_nt: TGTGCCAGTAGTAGAGGACAGGGCTCCTACGAGCAGTACTTC

cdr3_length: 14
v_call: TRBV4-2
j_call: TRBJ1-2
d_call: .
clone_size: .
cdr3_aa: CASSQDTRVDGYTF
cdr3_nt: TGTGCCAGCAGCCAAGATACCAGGGTGGATGGCTACACCTTC

cdr3_length: 13
v_call: TRBV6-5
j_call: TRBJ1-4
d_call: TRBD1
clone_size: .
cdr3_aa: CASRGTGGEKLFF
cdr3_nt: TGTGCCAGCAGGGGGACAGGGGGCGAAAAACTGTTTTTT

cdr3_length: 17
v_call: TRBV5-6
j_call: TRBJ1-2
d_call: .
clone_size: .
cdr3_aa: CASSLDVGDSSNYGYTF
cdr3_nt: TGTGCCAGCAGCTTGGATGTAGGGGACTCTTCTAACTATGGCTACACCTTC

cdr3_length: 13
v_call: TRBV18
j_call: TRBJ1-2
d_call: TRBD1
clone_size: .
cdr3_aa: CASSPGQGYGYTF
cdr3_nt: TGTGCCAGCTCACCGGGACAGGGCTATGGCTACACCTTC

cdr3_length: 12
v_call: TRBV12-3/TRBV12-4
j_call: TRBJ1-2
d_call: .
clone_size: .
cdr3_aa: CASSLGGGGYTF
cdr3_nt: TGTGCCAGCAGTTTAGGTGGGGGGGGCTACACCTTC

cdr3_length: 14
v_call: TRBV6-4
j_call: TRBJ2-3
d_call: TRBD1
clone_size: .
cdr3_aa: CASSEGQGADTQYF
cdr3_nt: TGTGCCAGCAGTGAGGGACAGGGGGCAGATACGCAGTATTTT

cdr3_length: 14
v_call: TRBV7-8
j_call: TRBJ2-5
d_call: .
clone_size: .
cdr3_aa: CASSPGTSQETQYF
cdr3_nt: TGTGCCAGCAGCCCGGGGACTTCCCAAGAGACCCAGTACTTC

cdr3_length: 15
v_call: TRBV10-3
j_call: TRBJ1-6
d_call: TRBD1
clone_size: .
cdr3_aa: CAISDAQGNHSPLHF
cdr3_nt: TGTGCCATCAGTGATGCACAGGGGAATCACTCACCCCTCCACTTT

cdr3_length: 15
v_call: TRBV18
j_call: TRBJ2-5
d_call: TRBD2
clone_size: .
cdr3_aa: CASSPQTAGGETQYF
cdr3_nt: TGTGCCAGCTCACCACAAACAGCGGGAGGTGAGACCCAGTACTTC

cdr3_length: 15
v_call: TRBV6-5
j_call: TRBJ2-1
d_call: TRBD2
clone_size: .
cdr3_aa: CASSYSSGRYNEQFF
cdr3_nt: TGTGCCAGCAGTTACTCTAGCGGGAGATACAATGAGCAGTTCTTC

cdr3_length: 13
v_call: TRBV5-4
j_call: TRBJ1-1
d_call: .
clone_size: once
cdr3_aa: CASSLTTNTEAFF
cdr3_nt: TGTGCCAGCAGCTTGACTACGAACACTGAAGCTTTCTTT

cdr3_length: 18
v_call: TRBV14
j_call: TRBJ2-7
d_call: TRBD2
clone_size: .
cdr3_aa: CASSLLRGGSRRFYEQYF
cdr3_nt: TGTGCCAGCAGCCTTTTGAGGGGAGGGTCTCGGCGGTTCTACGAGCAGTACTTC

cdr3_length: 15
v_call: TRBV24-1
j_call: TRBJ2-1
d_call: .
clone_size: .
cdr3_aa: CATSDAWGGRDEQFF
cdr3_nt: TGTGCCACCAGTGATGCGTGGGGGGGCAGAGATGAGCAGTTCTTC

cdr3_length: 15
v_call: TRBV9
j_call: TRBJ1-1
d_call: .
clone_size: .
cdr3_aa: CASSVEAVMNTEAFF
cdr3_nt: TGTGCCAGCAGCGTAGAAGCGGTAATGAACACTGAAGCTTTCTTT

cdr3_length: 13
v_call: TRBV5-5
j_call: TRBJ1-4
d_call: .
clone_size: .
cdr3_aa: CASSLGSGEKLFF
cdr3_nt: TGTGCCAGCAGCTTGGGGTCCGGGGAAAAACTGTTTTTT

cdr3_length: 17
v_call: TRBV3-1/TRBV3-2
j_call: TRBJ2-2
d_call: .
clone_size: .
cdr3_aa: CASSQDLGRANTGELFF
cdr3_nt: TGTGCCAGCAGCCAAGATCTAGGCAGGGCGAACACCGGGGAGCTGTTTTTT

cdr3_length: 14
v_call: TRBV3-1/TRBV3-2
j_call: TRBJ2-7
d_call: .
clone_size: .
cdr3_aa: CASSLGEGDYEQYF
cdr3_nt: TGTGCCAGCAGCCTCGGGGAGGGGGACTACGAGCAGTACTTC

cdr3_length: 17
v_call: TRBV9
j_call: TRBJ2-2
d_call: TRBD1
clone_size: .
cdr3_aa: CASSAGTGPGYTGELFF
cdr3_nt: TGTGCCAGCAGCGCCGGGACAGGGCCTGGGTACACCGGGGAGCTGTTTTTT

cdr3_length: 14
v_call: TRBV3-1/TRBV3-2
j_call: TRBJ2-2
d_call: TRBD1
clone_size: .
cdr3_aa: CASSITGGPGELFF
cdr3_nt: TGTGCCAGCAGCATCACAGGGGGCCCCGGGGAGCTGTTTTTT

cdr3_length: 13
v_call: TRBV7-2
j_call: TRBJ2-3
d_call: .
clone_size: .
cdr3_aa: CASSYIRTDTQYF
cdr3_nt: TGTGCCAGCAGCTACATCCGCACAGATACGCAGTATTTT

cdr3_length: 13
v_call: TRBV7-9
j_call: TRBJ2-1
d_call: TRBD2
clone_size: .
cdr3_aa: CASTIAGGREQFF
cdr3_nt: TGTGCCAGCACTATAGCGGGAGGGCGCGAGCAGTTCTTC

cdr3_length: 12
v_call: TRBV6-5
j_call: TRBJ1-1
d_call: .
clone_size: .
cdr3_aa: CASRGHNTEAFF
cdr3_nt: TGTGCCAGCAGGGGACACAACACTGAAGCTTTCTTT

cdr3_length: 15
v_call: TRBV3-1/TRBV3-2
j_call: TRBJ2-3
d_call: TRBD2
clone_size: few
cdr3_aa: CASSPSGRLEDTQYF
cdr3_nt: TGTGCCAGCAGTCCTAGCGGGAGACTAGAAGATACGCAGTATTTT

cdr3_length: 14
v_call: TRBV5-4
j_call: TRBJ2-3
d_call: TRBD2
clone_size: .
cdr3_aa: CASSSSGDTDTQYF
cdr3_nt: TGTGCCAGCAGCTCTAGCGGGGACACAGATACGCAGTATTTT

cdr3_length: 12
v_call: TRBV7-9
j_call: TRBJ1-6
d_call: .
clone_size: .
cdr3_aa: CASSREGGPLHF
cdr3_nt: TGTGCCAGCAGCCGGGAGGGCGGGCCCCTCCACTTT

cdr3_length: 17
v_call: TRBV11-3
j_call: TRBJ2-6
d_call: TRBD2
clone_size: .
cdr3_aa: CASTRTSLQAGANVLTF
cdr3_nt: TGTGCCAGCACGCGGACTAGTCTTCAGGCTGGGGCCAACGTCCTGACTTTC

cdr3_length: 13
v_call: TRBV27
j_call: TRBJ2-1
d_call: .
clone_size: .
cdr3_aa: CASSPSVTLEQFF
cdr3_nt: TGTGCCAGCAGCCCTAGCGTAACCCTGGAGCAGTTCTTC

cdr3_length: 15
v_call: TRBV30
j_call: TRBJ1-1
d_call: TRBD1
clone_size: .
cdr3_aa: CAWSSKTGVNTEAFF
cdr3_nt: TGTGCCTGGAGTTCCAAGACAGGGGTGAACACTGAAGCTTTCTTT

cdr3_length: 15
v_call: TRBV6-5
j_call: TRBJ1-2
d_call: .
clone_size: .
cdr3_aa: CASRLQAFTIYGYTF
cdr3_nt: TGTGCCAGCAGATTACAAGCGTTCACGATCTATGGCTACACCTTC

cdr3_length: 13
v_call: TRBV7-2
j_call: TRBJ1-1
d_call: .
clone_size: .
cdr3_aa: CASSTHQGTEAFF
cdr3_nt: TGTGCCAGCAGCACCCACCAGGGGACTGAAGCTTTCTTT

cdr3_length: 13
v_call: TRBV2
j_call: TRBJ2-3
d_call: .
clone_size: .
cdr3_aa: CASSVARTDTQYF
cdr3_nt: TGTGCCAGCAGTGTCGCGAGGACAGATACGCAGTATTTT

cdr3_length: 15
v_call: TRBV11-3
j_call: TRBJ2-1
d_call: TRBD2
clone_size: .
cdr3_aa: CASSSPGLAGDEQFF
cdr3_nt: TGTGCCAGCAGCTCTCCGGGACTAGCGGGAGATGAGCAGTTCTTC

cdr3_length: 17
v_call: TRBV5-1
j_call: TRBJ2-5
d_call: TRBD2
clone_size: .
cdr3_aa: CASSLSQTSGSQETQYF
cdr3_nt: TGCGCCAGCAGCTTGAGCCAGACTAGCGGTTCTCAAGAGACCCAGTACTTC

cdr3_length: 13
v_call: TRBV3-1/TRBV3-2
j_call: TRBJ1-1
d_call: .
clone_size: few
cdr3_aa: CASSPGMNTEAFF
cdr3_nt: TGTGCCAGCAGCCCGGGGATGAACACTGAAGCTTTCTTT

cdr3_length: 15
v_call: TRBV6-6
j_call: TRBJ1-2
d_call: TRBD1
clone_size: .
cdr3_aa: CASSPTGDRTYGYTF
cdr3_nt: TGTGCCAGCAGCCCGACAGGGGATCGTACCTATGGCTACACCTTC